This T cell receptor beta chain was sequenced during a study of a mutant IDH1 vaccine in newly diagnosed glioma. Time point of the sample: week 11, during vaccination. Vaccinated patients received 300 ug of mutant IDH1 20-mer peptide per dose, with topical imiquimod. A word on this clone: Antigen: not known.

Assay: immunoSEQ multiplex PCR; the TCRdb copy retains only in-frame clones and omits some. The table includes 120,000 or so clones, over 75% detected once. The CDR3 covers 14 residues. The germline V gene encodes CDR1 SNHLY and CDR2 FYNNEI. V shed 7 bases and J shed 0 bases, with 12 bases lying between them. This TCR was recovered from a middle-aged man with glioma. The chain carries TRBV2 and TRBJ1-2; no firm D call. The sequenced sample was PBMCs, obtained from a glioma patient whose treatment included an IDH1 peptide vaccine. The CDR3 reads CASTLAQTNYGYTF. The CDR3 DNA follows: TGTGCCAGCACCTTGGCACAGACTAACTATGGCTACACCTTC.